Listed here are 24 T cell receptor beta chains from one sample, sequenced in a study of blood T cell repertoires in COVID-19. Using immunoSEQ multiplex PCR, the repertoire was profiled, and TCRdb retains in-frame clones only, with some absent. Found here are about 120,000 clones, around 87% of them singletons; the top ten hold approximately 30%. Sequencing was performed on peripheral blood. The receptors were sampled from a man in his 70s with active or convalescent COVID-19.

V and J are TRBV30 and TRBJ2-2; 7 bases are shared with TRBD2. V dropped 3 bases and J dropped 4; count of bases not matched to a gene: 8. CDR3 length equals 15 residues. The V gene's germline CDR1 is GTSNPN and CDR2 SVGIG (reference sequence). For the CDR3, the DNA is TGTGCCTGGAGGACCGGACTAGGAGTCACCGGGGAGCTGTTTTTT. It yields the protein CAWRTGLGVTGELFF.

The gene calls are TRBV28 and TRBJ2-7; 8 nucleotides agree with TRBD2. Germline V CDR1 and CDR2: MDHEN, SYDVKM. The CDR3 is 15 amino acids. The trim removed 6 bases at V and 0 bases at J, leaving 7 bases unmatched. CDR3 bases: TGTGCCAGCAGCGCGGGAGGCGGCAGCTCCTACGAGCAGTACTTC. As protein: CASSAGGGSSYEQYF.

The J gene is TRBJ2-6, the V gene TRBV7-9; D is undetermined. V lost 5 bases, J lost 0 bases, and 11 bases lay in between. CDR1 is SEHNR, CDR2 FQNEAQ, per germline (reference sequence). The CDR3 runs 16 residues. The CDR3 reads CASSRSPSSGANVLTF. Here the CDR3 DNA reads TGTGCCAGCAGCCGGAGTCCGAGCTCTGGGGCCAACGTCCTGACTTTC.

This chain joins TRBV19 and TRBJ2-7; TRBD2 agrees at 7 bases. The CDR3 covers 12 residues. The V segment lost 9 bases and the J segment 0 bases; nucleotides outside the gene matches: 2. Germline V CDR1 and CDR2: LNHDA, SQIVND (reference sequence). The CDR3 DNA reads TGTGCCAGCTGGGACTACTCCTACGAGCAGTACTTC. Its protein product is CASWDYSYEQYF.

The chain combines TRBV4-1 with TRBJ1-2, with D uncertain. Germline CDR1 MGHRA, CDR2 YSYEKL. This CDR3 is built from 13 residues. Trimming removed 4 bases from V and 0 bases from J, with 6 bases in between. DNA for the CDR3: TGCGCCAGCAGCCTAACACCTAACTATGGCTACACCTTC. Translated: CASSLTPNYGYTF.

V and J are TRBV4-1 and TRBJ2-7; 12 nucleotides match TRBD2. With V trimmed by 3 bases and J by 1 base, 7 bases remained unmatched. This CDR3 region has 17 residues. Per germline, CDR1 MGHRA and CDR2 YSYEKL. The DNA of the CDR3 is TGCGCCAGCAGCCAGGGACTAGCGGGCGTGGGTTCCTACGAGCAGTACTTC. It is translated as CASSQGLAGVGSYEQYF.

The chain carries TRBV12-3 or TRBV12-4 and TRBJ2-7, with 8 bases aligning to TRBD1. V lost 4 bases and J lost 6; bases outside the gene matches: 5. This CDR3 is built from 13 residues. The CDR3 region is CASSSQGDGEQYF. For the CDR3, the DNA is TGTGCCAGCAGTTCACAGGGGGACGGCGAGCAGTACTTC.

In DNA, the CDR3 is TGCGCCAGCAGCAGGAGGACAGGGGAACACACAGATACGCAGTATTTT. It specifies CASSRRTGEHTDTQYF. The chain has TRBV5-1 and TRBJ2-3; TRBD1 agrees at 9 bases. J gave up 2 bases and V 4 bases, and 8 bases lay outside the gene matches. Germline CDR1 SGHRS, CDR2 YFSETQ. The CDR3 covers 16 residues.

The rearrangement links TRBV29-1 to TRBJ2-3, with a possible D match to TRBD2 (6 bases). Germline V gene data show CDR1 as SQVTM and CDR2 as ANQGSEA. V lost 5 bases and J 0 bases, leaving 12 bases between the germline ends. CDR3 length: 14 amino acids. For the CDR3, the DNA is TGCAGCGTTAGTCTAGCGCTCAGCACAGATACGCAGTATTTT. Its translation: CSVSLALSTDTQYF.

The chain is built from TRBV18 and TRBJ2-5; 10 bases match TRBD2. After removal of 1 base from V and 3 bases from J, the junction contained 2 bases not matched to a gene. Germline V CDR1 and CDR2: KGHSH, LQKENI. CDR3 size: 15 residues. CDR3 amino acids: CASSPRGTSEETQYF. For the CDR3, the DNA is TGTGCCAGCTCACCACGCGGGACTAGCGAAGAGACCCAGTACTTC.

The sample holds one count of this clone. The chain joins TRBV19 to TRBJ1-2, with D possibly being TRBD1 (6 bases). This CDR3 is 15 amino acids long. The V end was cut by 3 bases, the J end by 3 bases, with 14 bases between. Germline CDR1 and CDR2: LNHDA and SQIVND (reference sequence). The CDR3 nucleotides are TGTGCCAGTAGTATGAACACCCGGACAGACTATGGCTACACCTTC. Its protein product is CASSMNTRTDYGYTF. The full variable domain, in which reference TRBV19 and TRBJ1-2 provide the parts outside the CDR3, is DGGITQSPKYLFRKEGQNVTLSCEQNLNHDAMYWYRQDPGQGLRLIYYSQIVNDFQKGDIAEGYSVSREKKESFPLTVTSAQKNPTAFYLCASSMNTRTDYGYTFGSGTRLTVV.

The chain's CDR3 is CASSVGGTDTQYF. CDR3 nucleotide sequence: TGTGCCAGCAGCGTCGGGGGCACAGATACGCAGTATTTT. The chain joins TRBV7-2 to TRBJ2-3; D might be TRBD2 (5 bases). The CDR3 extends over 13 amino acids. Germline CDR1 reads SGHTA; CDR2 reads FQGNSA. The V gene lost 5 bases and the J gene lost 1 base, with 7 bases spanning the gap.

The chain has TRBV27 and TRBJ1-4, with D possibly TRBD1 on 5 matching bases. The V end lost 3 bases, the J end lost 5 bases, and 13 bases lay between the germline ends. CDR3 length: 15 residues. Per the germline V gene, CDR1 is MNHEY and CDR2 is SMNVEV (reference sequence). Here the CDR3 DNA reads TGTGCCAGCAGTTTGGGAACTAAGGGGAATGAAAAACTGTTTTTT. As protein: CASSLGTKGNEKLFF.

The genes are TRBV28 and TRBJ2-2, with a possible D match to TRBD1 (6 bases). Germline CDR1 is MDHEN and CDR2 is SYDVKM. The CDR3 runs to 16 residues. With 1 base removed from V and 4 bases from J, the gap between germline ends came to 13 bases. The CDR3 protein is CASSLLGARATGELFF. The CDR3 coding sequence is TGTGCCAGCAGTTTATTGGGGGCGCGCGCCACCGGGGAGCTGTTTTTT.

CDR3 in amino acids: CASSLTGSYEQYF. In DNA form, the CDR3 reads TGCGCCAGCAGCTTGACAGGGAGCTACGAGCAGTACTTC. This rearrangement joins TRBV5-1 to TRBJ2-7, with D perhaps TRBD1 (6 bases). Germline CDR1 SGHRS, CDR2 YFSETQ. With 1 base removed from V and 3 bases from J, the gap between germline ends came to 8 bases. The CDR3 is made up of 13 amino acids.

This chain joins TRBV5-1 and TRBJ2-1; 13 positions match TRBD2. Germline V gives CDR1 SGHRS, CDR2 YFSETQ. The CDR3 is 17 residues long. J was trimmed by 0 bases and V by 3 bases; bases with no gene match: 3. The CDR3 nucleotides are TGCGCCAGCAGCTCGGGACTAGCGGGGAGCTCCTACAATGAGCAGTTCTTC. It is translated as CASSSGLAGSSYNEQFF.

The CDR3 protein is CASSDGQAYEQYF. The CDR3 DNA follows: TGTGCCAGCAGTGATGGGCAGGCCTACGAGCAGTACTTC. This chain links TRBV6-1 with TRBJ2-7; D is unresolved. The CDR3 loop spans 13 amino acids. CDR1 is MNHNS, CDR2 SASEGT, per germline. Trimming cost V 3 bases and J 2 bases, with 8 bases left between them.

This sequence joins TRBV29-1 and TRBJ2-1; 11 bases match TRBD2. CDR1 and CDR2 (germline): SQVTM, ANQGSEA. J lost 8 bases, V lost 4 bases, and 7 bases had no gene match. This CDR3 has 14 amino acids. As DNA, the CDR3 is TGCAGCGTTGGTGCGCTAGCGGGAGGCGATGAGCAGTTCTTC. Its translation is CSVGALAGGDEQFF.

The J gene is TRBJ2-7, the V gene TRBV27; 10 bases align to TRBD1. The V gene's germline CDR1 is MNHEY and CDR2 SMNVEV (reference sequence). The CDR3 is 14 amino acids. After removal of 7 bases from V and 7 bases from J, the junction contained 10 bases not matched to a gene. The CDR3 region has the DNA TGTGCCAGCACCTTGACAGGGGGCTTCGGTGAGCAGTACTTC. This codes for CASTLTGGFGEQYF.

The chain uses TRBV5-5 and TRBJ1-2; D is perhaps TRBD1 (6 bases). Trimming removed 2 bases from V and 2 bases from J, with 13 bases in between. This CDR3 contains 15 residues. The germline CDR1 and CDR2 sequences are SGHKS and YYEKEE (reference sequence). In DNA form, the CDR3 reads TGTGCCAGCAGCTTACGACAGGTCGACAACTATGGCTACACCTTC. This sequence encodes CASSLRQVDNYGYTF. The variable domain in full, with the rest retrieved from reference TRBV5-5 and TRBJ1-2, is DAGVTQSPTHLIKTRGQQVTLRCSPISGHKSVSWYQQVLGQGPQFIFQYYEKEERGRGNFPDRFSARQFPNYSSELNVNALLLGDSALYLCASSLRQVDNYGYTFGSGTRLTVV.

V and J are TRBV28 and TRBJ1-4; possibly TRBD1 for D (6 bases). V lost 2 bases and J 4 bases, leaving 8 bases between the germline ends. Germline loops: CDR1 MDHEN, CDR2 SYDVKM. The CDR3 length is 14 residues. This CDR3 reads CASSLQGFNEKLFF. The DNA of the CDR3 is TGTGCCAGCAGTTTACAGGGGTTTAATGAAAAACTGTTTTTT.

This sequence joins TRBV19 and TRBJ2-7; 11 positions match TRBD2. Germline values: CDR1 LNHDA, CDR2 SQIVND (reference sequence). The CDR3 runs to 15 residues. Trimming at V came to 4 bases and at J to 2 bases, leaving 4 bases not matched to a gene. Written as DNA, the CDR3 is TGTGCCAGTAGTACTGTACTAGCGGGAGCCTACGAGCAGTACTTC. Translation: CASSTVLAGAYEQYF.

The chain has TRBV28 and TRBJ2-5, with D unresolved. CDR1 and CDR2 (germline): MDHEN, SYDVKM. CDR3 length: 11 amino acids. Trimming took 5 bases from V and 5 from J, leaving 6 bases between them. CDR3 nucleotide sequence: TGTGCCAGCAGTCCCAGGGAGACCCAGTACTTC. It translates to CASSPRETQYF. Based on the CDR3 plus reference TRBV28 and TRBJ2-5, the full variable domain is DVKVTQSSRYLVKRTGEKVFLECVQDMDHENMFWYRQDPGLGLRLIYFSYDVKMKEKGDIPEGYSVSREKKERFSLILESASTNQTSMYLCASSPRETQYFGPGTRLLVL.

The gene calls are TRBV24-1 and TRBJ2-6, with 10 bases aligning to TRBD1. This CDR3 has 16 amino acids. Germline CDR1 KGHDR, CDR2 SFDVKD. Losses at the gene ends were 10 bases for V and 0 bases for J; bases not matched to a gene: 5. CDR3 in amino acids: CATGQGGVSGANVLTF. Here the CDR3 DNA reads TGTGCCACTGGACAGGGGGGGGTCTCTGGGGCCAACGTCCTGACTTTC.